The following is a T cell receptor (beta chain) sequence with its context. The antigen is not known. In the study's own analysis: Owing to the provision of junction-only sequences devoid of quality scores by immunoSEQ, filtering differed. TCRdb keeps only in-frame clones here, not all; method: immunoSEQ multiplex PCR. D and trimming were read from the DNA, whereas the V and J calls and clone size are those reported in that table. The sample yields about 640,000 clones, roughly 70% seen once. CD4+ cells yielded CD45RA+ naive and CD45RA-negative memory subsets. The entry originates in a study of shared clonotypes between healthy human individuals. Study-wide results and caveats: Naive subsets tended to show greater estimated richness than memory subsets.

The receptor comes from a woman in her 30s in good health. The sample taken for sequencing was memory CD4+ T cells sorted from blood. The subset was: CD45RA-negative fraction.

The DNA for the CDR3 is TGTGCCAGCAGTGCGACGGGACACCGGGGGACTGAAGCTTTCTTT. Translation: CASSATGHRGTEAFF. The gene calls are TRBV2 and TRBJ1-1, with D perhaps TRBD1 (6 bases). The CDR3 is 15 residues long. Germline V gives CDR1 SNHLY, CDR2 FYNNEI. The germline V and J ends were trimmed by 4 bases and 5 bases, with 17 bases remaining between them.